This is a list of T cell receptor beta chains from one sample in a study of blood T cell repertoires in COVID-19. Method: immunoSEQ multiplex PCR; TCRdb's copy keeps in-frame clones and lacks some. The repertoire has about 200,000 clones, 83% of them found once; the top ten carry 4.8%. The sample comprised PBMCs or T cells enriched from blood (not recorded which). The source of these receptors is a woman aged 50 to 65 who had been exposed to COVID-19. Both conserved end residues are part of each CDR3. The D gene is left open where the match is weak. Size is omitted from some rows. Given values are once, few, many or a class for expanded clones.

V gene,clone size,J gene,D gene,CDR3 protein,CDR3 DNA
TRBV29-1,NA,TRBJ1-2,NA,CSVSPAGMYGYTF,TGCAGCGTCTCCCCCGCAGGGATGTACGGCTACACCTTC
TRBV19,NA,TRBJ2-7,TRBD1,CASSTFGGGQVYEQYF,TGTGCCAGTAGCACCTTTGGAGGGGGACAGGTCTACGAGCAGTACTTC
TRBV7-9,NA,TRBJ2-3,TRBD2,CASSFRAGGLSTDTQYF,TGTGCCAGCAGCTTTCGTGCGGGGGGCCTTAGCACAGATACGCAGTATTTT
TRBV21-1,few,TRBJ1-1,NA,CASSKGNAGQGDSGTEAFF,TGTGCCAGCAGCAAAGGGAACGCTGGACAGGGGGATTCGGGTACTGAAGCTTTCTTT
TRBV28,NA,TRBJ1-6,TRBD1,CATVSGQGNNSPLHF,TGTGCCACCGTTTCCGGACAGGGAAATAATTCACCCCTCCACTTT
TRBV6-2/TRBV6-3,NA,TRBJ1-6,NA,CASSSMAQGSPLHF,TGTGCCAGCAGTTCAATGGCCCAGGGATCACCCCTCCACTTT
TRBV27,NA,TRBJ1-4,TRBD1,CASSFTGVGTNEKLFF,TGTGCCAGCAGTTTCACAGGGGTAGGGACTAATGAAAAACTGTTTTTT
TRBV5-6,NA,TRBJ2-3,TRBD2,CASSLDRRRGGGTDTQYF,TGTGCCAGCAGCTTGGACCGGCGGCGGGGGGGAGGCACAGATACGCAGTATTTT
TRBV4-3,few,TRBJ2-7,NA,CASSQATGTYEQYF,TGCGCCAGCAGCCAGGCTACAGGGACCTACGAGCAGTACTTC
TRBV24-1,NA,TRBJ1-2,NA,CATSDRGFPGYTF,TGTGCCACCAGTGATCGGGGATTTCCTGGCTACACCTTC
TRBV27,few,TRBJ1-1,TRBD1,CASGRQGAVGNTEAFF,TGTGCCAGCGGACGGCAGGGGGCGGTCGGGAACACTGAAGCTTTCTTT
TRBV9,NA,TRBJ2-2,TRBD2,CASSVELAGSINTGELFF,TGTGCCAGCAGCGTAGAACTAGCGGGGAGTATTAACACCGGGGAGCTGTTTTTT
TRBV2,once,TRBJ1-6,NA,CASRRARNSPLHF,TGTGCCAGCAGGAGGGCGCGTAATTCACCCCTCCACTTT
TRBV11-2,NA,TRBJ1-6,NA,CASSLTGLNSPLHF,TGTGCCAGCAGCTTAACGGGGTTGAATTCACCCCTCCACTTT
TRBV19,NA,TRBJ1-1,NA,CASSMGPPATEAFF,TGTGCCAGTAGTATGGGGCCCCCGGCCACTGAAGCTTTCTTT
TRBV27,NA,TRBJ1-5,NA,CASSARQDQRQPQHF,TGTGCCAGCAGTGCAAGACAGGATCAGCGTCAGCCCCAGCATTTT
TRBV28,NA,TRBJ2-7,NA,CASSILPGEPHEQYF,TGTGCCAGCAGTATCCTACCGGGAGAACCCCACGAGCAGTACTTC
TRBV7-8,NA,TRBJ1-3,NA,CASSTGRPEGSGNTIYF,TGTGCCAGCAGCACGGGACGGCCGGAGGGTTCTGGAAACACCATATATTTT
TRBV19,NA,TRBJ2-3,TRBD2,CASSISSGARTDTQYF,TGTGCCAGTAGTATATCCAGCGGGGCCCGCACAGATACGCAGTATTTT
TRBV28,NA,TRBJ1-2,TRBD1,CAIKPWDRGYGYTF,TGTGCCATCAAGCCCTGGGACAGGGGATATGGCTACACCTTC
TRBV3-1/TRBV3-2,once,TRBJ1-2,TRBD1,CASSPPGQGKWDGYTF,TGTGCCAGCAGCCCCCCCGGACAGGGAAAGTGGGATGGCTACACCTTC
TRBV6-1,many,TRBJ2-2,TRBD2,CASIRGGTGELFF,TGTGCCAGCATCCGGGGGGGGACTGGGGAGCTGTTTTTT